These 22 T cell receptor beta chains came from one sample sequenced in a study of T cell responses to AZD1222 COVID-19 vaccine. TCRdb keeps only in-frame clones here, not all; method: immunoSEQ multiplex PCR. The table shows about 180,000 clones, with approximately 92% occurring only once. Sequencing was performed on peripheral blood, taken 28 days after the second dose of the MenACWY control vaccine. The receptor source for this set is an adult who received the MenACWY meningococcal vaccine as a control.

J is TRBJ2-5 and V is TRBV16; the D gene is possibly TRBD2 (5 bases). There are 14 residues in the CDR3. Germline lookup yields CDR1 KGHSY and CDR2 FQNENV. V was shortened by 3 bases and J by 0 bases, with 8 bases between the two germline ends. As DNA, the CDR3 is TGTGCCAGCAGCCAGAGGACTTACCAAGAGACCCAGTACTTC. Amino acids: CASSQRTYQETQYF.

This chain links TRBV6-2 or TRBV6-3 with TRBJ1-5; TRBD1 might be the D (6 bases). The CDR3 totals 14 residues. The V gene's germline CDR1 is MNHEY and CDR2 SVGEGT. V lost 4 bases and J lost 4, with 11 bases in between. As DNA, the CDR3 is TGTGCCAGCAGTTCTAGGGGGGGAAATCAGCCCCAGCATTTT. This encodes CASSSRGGNQPQHF.

The genes are TRBV5-3 and TRBJ2-5; 12 bases are a match to TRBD2. TRBV5-3 is treated as an ORF (open reading frame) with a function not yet certain. V dropped 3 bases and J dropped 0; count of bases not matched to a gene: 3. The length of the CDR3 is 16 residues. The CDR3 nucleotides are TGTGCCAGAAGCTCCAGACTAGCGGGGGACCAAGAGACCCAGTACTTC. Residues: CARSSRLAGDQETQYF.

This clone is a singleton in its sample. V usage is TRBV6-6 and J usage is TRBJ2-3, with TRBD2 as a possible D gene (6 bases). The CDR3 loop spans 14 amino acids. V lost 6 bases to trimming and J lost 0 bases, with 10 bases between them. Germline loops: CDR1 MNHNY, CDR2 SVGAGI (reference sequence). CDR3 in amino acids: CASSSGTSTDTQYF. In nucleotides, the CDR3 is TGTGCCAGCAGCTCCGGGACTAGCACAGATACGCAGTATTTT.

This chain connects TRBV2 to TRBJ2-7, with D possibly TRBD1 on 6 matching bases. V gave up 1 base and J gave up 2 bases, with 12 bases separating them. CDR1 and CDR2 (germline): SNHLY, FYNNEI. The CDR3 length is 15 residues. CDR3: CASSEDRARTYEQYF. CDR3 in DNA: TGTGCCAGCAGTGAAGACAGGGCGCGAACCTACGAGCAGTACTTC.

The rearrangement joins TRBV6-6 to TRBJ1-4; D is uncertain. The germline V gene encodes CDR1 MNHNY and CDR2 SVGAGI (reference sequence). The V gene lost 6 bases and the J gene lost 0 bases, with 11 bases spanning the gap. The CDR3 totals 15 residues. DNA for the CDR3: TGTGCCAGCAGCCTCGGGGATGCAACTAATGAAAAACTGTTTTTT. This gives the protein CASSLGDATNEKLFF.

The chain has TRBV10-2 and TRBJ1-2, with TRBD1 matching 9 bases. CDR1 WSHSY and CDR2 SAAADI come from the germline V gene. The CDR3 contains 13 residues. The J segment lost 5 bases and the V segment lost 4 bases, leaving 2 bases of the junction unmatched. For the CDR3, the DNA is TGCGCCAGCAGTGTTGGACAGGGGTATGGCTACACCTTC. Amino acid sequence: CASSVGQGYGYTF.

The table lists this clone with a count of one. The CDR3 DNA reads as TGTGCCAGCAGCTTAACAGCGGACTCCTACAATGAGCAGTTCTTC. Translated: CASSLTADSYNEQFF. V and J are TRBV7-3 and TRBJ2-1; D might be TRBD2 (5 bases). The CDR3 runs 15 residues. V lost 0 bases and J lost 0, with 6 bases in between. CDR1 is SGHTA and CDR2 is FQGTGA in the germline V gene. Full variable domain (remainder filled in from reference TRBV7-3 and TRBJ2-1): GAGVSQTPSNKVTEKGKYVELRCDPISGHTALYWYRQSLGQGPEFLIYFQGTGAADDSGLPNDRFFAVRPEGSVSTLKIQRTERGDSAVYLCASSLTADSYNEQFFGPGTRLTVL.

This clone appeared a single time. The chain carries TRBV3-1 (or the pseudogene TRBV3-2) and TRBJ1-1, with D unresolved. V dropped 2 bases and J dropped 1 base, with 2 bases sitting between them. Germline-derived CDR1 and CDR2 are LGHDT and YNNKEL (reference sequence). The CDR3 runs 12 residues. For the CDR3, the DNA is TGTGCCAGCAGCCAAACGAACACTGAAGCTTTCTTT. Encoded protein: CASSQTNTEAFF.

The chain has TRBV7-8 and TRBJ2-7; possibly TRBD2 for D (6 bases). The CDR3 loop spans 19 amino acids. Germline values: CDR1 SGHVS, CDR2 FQNEAQ. The V end was cut by 0 bases, the J end by 2 bases, with 23 bases between. As DNA, the CDR3 is TGTGCCAGCAGCTTAGCTCATTCCCCCCCGGGAGCATCCCCCTACGAGCAGTACTTC. Translation gives CASSLAHSPPGASPYEQYF.

This chain links TRBV6-5 with TRBJ1-3; D gene ambiguous. Trimming removed 6 bases from V and 4 bases from J, with 10 bases in between. CDR1 and CDR2 (germline): MNHEY, SVGAGI. The CDR3 extends over 13 amino acids. CDR3 sequence: CASRSLRGNTIYF. The DNA for the CDR3 is TGTGCCAGCAGGAGCTTACGGGGAAACACCATATATTTT.

The CDR3 nucleotides read TGTGCCAGCAGTTCCCGGCTAGCGGGGGTCAATGAGCAGTTCTTC. Amino acids: CASSSRLAGVNEQFF. This chain links TRBV25-1 with TRBJ2-1; TRBD2 agrees at 10 bases. Per the germline V gene, CDR1 is MGHDK and CDR2 is SYGVNS. V trimming: 5 bases; J trimming: 6 bases; junction bases outside the gene matches: 7. The CDR3 sequence is 15 residues long.

The gene calls are TRBV5-4 and TRBJ1-1; the match to TRBD1 covers 8 bases. Germline trimming cut 3 bases from V and 6 bases from J; bases unmatched to any gene: 1. This CDR3 region has 12 residues. Germline assignment: CDR1 SGHNT and CDR2 YYREEE (reference sequence). CDR3 nucleotides: TGTGCCAGCAGCTCGGACAGGGCTGAAGCTTTCTTT. It codes for CASSSDRAEAFF.

The chain carries TRBV18 and TRBJ2-1, with 11 positions matching TRBD2. Germline CDR1 KGHSH, CDR2 LQKENI. Losses at the gene ends were 3 bases for V and 4 bases for J; bases not matched to a gene: 2. CDR3 length equals 15 residues. Here the CDR3 DNA reads TGTGCCAGCTCACCGGGACTAGCGGAGTACAATGAGCAGTTCTTC. As protein: CASSPGLAEYNEQFF.

The chain combines TRBV27 with TRBJ1-3, with unresolved D. The CDR3 loop spans 15 amino acids. Trimming took 5 bases from V and 3 from J, leaving 14 bases between them. CDR1 is MNHEY, CDR2 SMNVEV, per germline (reference sequence). CDR3 amino acids: CASSPRAFIGNTIYF. The DNA of the CDR3 is TGTGCCAGCAGTCCTCGAGCGTTTATTGGAAACACCATATATTTT.

This clone was observed a few times. This sequence joins TRBV6-5 and TRBJ1-1, with D unclear. Germline lookup yields CDR1 MNHEY and CDR2 SVGAGI. The CDR3 spans 14 residues. V shed 2 bases and J shed 0 bases, with 7 bases lying between them. The CDR3 reads CASSYPEVNTEAFF. CDR3 DNA: TGTGCCAGCAGTTACCCAGAGGTGAACACTGAAGCTTTCTTT.

On this clone itself: The same CDR3 arises from other DNA sequences in this sample as well. The chain joins TRBV2 to TRBJ1-5; D gene unclear. This CDR3 is 14 amino acids long. V lost 3 bases, J lost 2 bases, and 8 bases lay in between. Germline V gives CDR1 SNHLY, CDR2 FYNNEI. The chain's CDR3 is CASSEGQGNQPQHF. CDR3 DNA sequence: TGTGCCAGCAGTGAGGGTCAGGGCAATCAGCCCCAGCATTTT. The variable domain in full, with the rest retrieved from reference TRBV2 and TRBJ1-5, is EPEVTQTPSHQVTQMGQEVILRCVPISNHLYFYWYRQILGQKVEFLVSFYNNEISEKSEIFDDQFSVERPDGSNFTLKIRSTKLEDSAMYFCASSEGQGNQPQHFGDGTRLSIL.

The chain has TRBV28 and TRBJ2-2; 8 nucleotides agree with TRBD1. Germline CDR1 is MDHEN and CDR2 is SYDVKM. V was pared by 7 bases and J by 4 bases, with 5 bases of the junction left unmatched. The CDR3 has 14 amino acids. CDR3 sequence: CASTIQGGTGELFF. The CDR3 DNA reads TGTGCCAGCACCATACAGGGGGGCACCGGGGAGCTGTTTTTT.

Concerning this clone itself: This sample includes further DNA sequences coding for the same CDR3. V usage is TRBV9 and J usage is TRBJ2-5; D unclear. Per the germline V gene, CDR1 is SGDLS and CDR2 is YYNGEE. V was cut by 0 bases and J by 4 bases, with 4 bases left in between. The CDR3 sequence is 12 residues long. CDR3 bases: TGTGCCAGCAGCGTAGCAGGAGAGACCCAGTACTTC. Its translation: CASSVAGETQYF.

V usage is TRBV7-8 and J usage is TRBJ1-2, with D tentatively TRBD1 (5 bases). The CDR3 is 17 residues long. CDR1 is SGHVS and CDR2 is FQNEAQ in the germline V gene. V lost 5 bases, J lost 1 base, and 20 bases lay in between. For the CDR3, the DNA is TGTGCCAGCAGCCCAGGGACGCACATCGAATTTAACTATGGCTACACCTTC. This codes for CASSPGTHIEFNYGYTF. The variable domain in full, completed from reference TRBV7-8 and TRBJ1-2, reads GAGVSQSPRYKVAKRGQDVALRCDPISGHVSLFWYQQALGQGPEFLTYFQNEAQLDKSGLPSDRFFAERPEGSVSTLKIQRTQQEDSAVYLCASSPGTHIEFNYGYTFGSGTRLTVV.

The rearrangement joins TRBV24-1 to TRBJ2-1; D is possibly TRBD1 or TRBD2 (5 bases each). Germline values: CDR1 KGHDR, CDR2 SFDVKD. The ends were cut back, 6 bases at V and 4 bases at J, with 12 bases in the middle. CDR3 length equals 14 residues. CDR3 protein: CATSSRGSYNEQFF. The DNA of the CDR3 is TGTGCCACCAGTTCGAGGGGATCATACAATGAGCAGTTCTTC.

The chain is built from TRBV5-6 and TRBJ1-5; the D gene is possibly TRBD1 (5 bases). The V gene's germline CDR1 is SGHDT and CDR2 YYEEEE. Trimming left V 2 bases short and J 7 bases short, with 16 bases between. This CDR3 contains 15 residues. CDR3 coding DNA: TGTGCCAGCAGCTTCGGGGGATCTGGGTCACAGCCCCAGCATTTT. It specifies CASSFGGSGSQPQHF.